A few counts support the clone carrying this T cell receptor beta chain. Using unique molecular identifiers, the investigators prepared the TCRbeta library. TCRdb recomputed calls from the PCR reads with MiXCR, one row per CDR3 protein. The sample consists of around 370,000 distinct CDR3 sequences, 10% of them appearing once. The CDR3 has 18 amino acids. V lost 3 bases and J 3 bases, leaving 22 bases between the germline ends. The germline CDR1 and CDR2 sequences are LGHNA and YNFKEQ. The data were obtained in a study of T-cell reconstitution after alpha-beta-depleted transplantation in children. This TCR came from a human donor who donated a stem cell graft to a child with acute lymphoblastic leukemia. The sequencing here drew on PBMCs from the stem cell graft donor, taken from the stem cell graft. This rearrangement joins TRBV4-2 to TRBJ2-3; D assignment may be TRBD1 or TRBD2 (5 bases each). The chain's CDR3 is CASSQEPDRRGGTDTQYF. In DNA, the CDR3 is TGTGCCAGCAGCCAGGAACCAGACCGCCGGGGCGGGACAGATACGCAGTATTTT.